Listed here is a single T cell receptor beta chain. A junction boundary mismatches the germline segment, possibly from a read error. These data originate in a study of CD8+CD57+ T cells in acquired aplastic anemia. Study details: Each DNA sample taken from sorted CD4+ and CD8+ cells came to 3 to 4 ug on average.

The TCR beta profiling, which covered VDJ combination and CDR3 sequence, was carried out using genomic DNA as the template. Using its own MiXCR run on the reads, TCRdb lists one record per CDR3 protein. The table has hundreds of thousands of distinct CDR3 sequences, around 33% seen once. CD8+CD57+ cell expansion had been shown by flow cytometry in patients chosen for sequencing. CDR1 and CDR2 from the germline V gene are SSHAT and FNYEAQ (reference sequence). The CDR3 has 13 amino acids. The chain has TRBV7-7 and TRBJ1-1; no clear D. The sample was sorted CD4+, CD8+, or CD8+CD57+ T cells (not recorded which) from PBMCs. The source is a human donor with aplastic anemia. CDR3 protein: CASSLEENTEAFF. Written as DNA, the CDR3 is TGTGCTAGCAGCTTAGAAGAGAACACTGAAGCTTTCTTT.